These T cell receptor beta chains were read from a single sample in a study of OX40 agonist ivuxolimab in advanced cancers. Libraries were prepared by immunoSEQ multiplex PCR; TCRdb keeps only in-frame clonotypes and omits some of them. The table shows roughly 100,000 clones, with about 90% occurring only once. Sequencing was performed on CD4+ or CD8+ T cells sorted from blood, taken in a trial of the OX40 agonist ivuxolimab. These receptors were collected from an adult with an advanced solid tumor such as melanoma, head and neck, liver or kidney cancer. The CDR3 runs from the conserved cysteine through the conserved F or W. The D gene is left open where the match is weak. The listing skips clone size in some rows; elsewhere it reads once, few, many or a size class.

cdr3_aa cdr3_nt j_call v_call d_call clone_size
CASSLPRDEQYF TGCGCCAGCAGCTTGCCCAGGGACGAGCAGTACTTC TRBJ2-7 TRBV5-1 NA NA
CASSPTGGVSYEQYF TGTGCCAGCAGCCCAACGGGAGGGGTTTCCTACGAGCAGTACTTC TRBJ2-7 TRBV7-6 TRBD2 NA
CASSELGQGLETQYF TGCGCCAGCAGTGAGCTAGGACAGGGCTTGGAGACCCAGTACTTC TRBJ2-5 TRBV10-1 TRBD1 NA
CASSGGQGVTGELFF TGCGCCAGCAGCGGAGGTCAGGGGGTCACCGGGGAGCTGTTTTTT TRBJ2-2 TRBV5-1 TRBD1 NA
CASSLPGSGAGELFF TGTGCCAGCAGCTTACCCGGGAGTGGGGCCGGGGAGCTGTTTTTT TRBJ2-2 TRBV11-3 NA NA
CASSLGVEAFF TGTGCCAGCAGTTTGGGGGTTGAAGCTTTCTTT TRBJ1-1 TRBV6-1 NA NA
CASRRGTNTGELFF TGTGCCAGCAGACGGGGAACGAACACCGGGGAGCTGTTTTTT TRBJ2-2 TRBV6-1 NA NA
CASSTGSTLNTEAFF TGCGCCAGCAGCACCGGATCAACTCTTAACACTGAAGCTTTCTTT TRBJ1-1 TRBV5-1 NA NA
CASSLFFGGKAFF TGTGCCAGCAGTTTATTTTTTGGGGGGAAAGCTTTCTTT TRBJ1-1 TRBV28 NA NA
CASSFIGDTEAFF TGTGCCAGCAGCTTCATAGGGGACACTGAAGCTTTCTTT TRBJ1-1 TRBV7-9 NA few
CASSVDLQSSYNEQFF TGTGCCAGCAGTGTGGACCTCCAGAGCTCCTACAATGAGCAGTTCTTC TRBJ2-1 TRBV27 NA NA
CASSSGGSGGDYGYTF TGTGCCAGCAGTTCAGGGGGCTCAGGTGGAGACTATGGCTACACCTTC TRBJ1-2 TRBV25-1 TRBD1 NA
CASRYDGYNQPQHF TGTGCCAGCAGGTATGATGGGTACAATCAGCCCCAGCATTTT TRBJ1-5 TRBV2 NA NA
CASSLGAGVSTGELFF TGTGCCAGCAGCTTAGGGGCGGGAGTCAGCACCGGGGAGCTGTTTTTT TRBJ2-2 TRBV13 TRBD2 once
CAWSDLKGTTNEKLFF TGTGCCTGGAGTGATCTCAAGGGAACAACTAATGAAAAACTGTTTTTT TRBJ1-4 TRBV30 NA NA
CASSFTANTEAFF TGTGCCAGCAGCTTTACAGCGAACACTGAAGCTTTCTTT TRBJ1-1 TRBV6-5 NA NA
CASSSSGTSGGYSYNEQFF TGCGCCAGCAGCTCGTCCGGGACTAGCGGCGGGTACTCCTACAATGAGCAGTTCTTC TRBJ2-1 TRBV5-1 TRBD2 NA
CASSLPRQGDGYTF TGCGCCAGCAGCTTACCCCGACAGGGAGATGGCTACACCTTC TRBJ1-2 TRBV5-1 TRBD1 NA
CASSPGRGSGNTIYF TGTGCCAGCAGCCCGGGGAGGGGCTCGGGAAACACCATATATTTT TRBJ1-3 TRBV5-4 NA few
CASSGSGTYTDTQYF TGTGCCAGCAGTGGTAGCGGGACCTACACAGATACGCAGTATTTT TRBJ2-3 TRBV6-1 TRBD2 NA
CASSLDLFTDTQYF TGCGCCAGCAGCTTGGATTTATTCACAGATACGCAGTATTTT TRBJ2-3 TRBV5-1 NA NA
CASKGPGAKNIQYF TGTGCCAGCAAAGGCCCGGGAGCCAAAAACATTCAGTACTTC TRBJ2-4 TRBV28 NA NA
CASSSGGAYEQYF TGTGCCAGCAGCTCAGGGGGCGCCTACGAGCAGTACTTC TRBJ2-7 TRBV5-4 TRBD1 NA
CASSEAGGGNQPQHF TGTGCCAGCAGTGAGGCTGGGGGAGGCAATCAGCCCCAGCATTTT TRBJ1-5 TRBV6-1 NA once
CASSMEYRSSGNTIYF TGTGCCAGTAGTATGGAGTACCGATCCTCTGGAAACACCATATATTTT TRBJ1-3 TRBV19 NA NA
CASSLQRTAPRSGANVLTF TGTGCCAGCAGCTTGCAAAGGACAGCCCCCCGGAGTGGGGCCAACGTCCTGACTTTC TRBJ2-6 TRBV5-6 NA NA
CASSQGIAGGLAKNIQYF TGCGCCAGCAGCCAAGGGATAGCGGGAGGCTTAGCCAAAAACATTCAGTACTTC TRBJ2-4 TRBV4-1 TRBD2 NA
CASSVTGSWEAFF TGTGCCAGCAGCGTGACAGGTTCTTGGGAAGCTTTCTTT TRBJ1-1 TRBV7-2 NA NA
CASSLEGVDGYTF TGCGCCAGCAGCTTGGAGGGAGTTGATGGCTACACCTTC TRBJ1-2 TRBV5-1 NA NA
CASSQGLAGVGTDTQYF TGTGCCAGCAGCCAAGGACTAGCGGGAGTTGGAACAGATACGCAGTATTTT TRBJ2-3 TRBV4-2 TRBD2 NA
CSVFKPGTEAFF TGCAGCGTTTTCAAGCCTGGTACTGAAGCTTTCTTT TRBJ1-1 TRBV29-1 NA NA
CASSLGDSNYGYTF TGTGCCAGCAGCTTAGGAGACAGTAACTATGGCTACACCTTC TRBJ1-2 TRBV11-2 NA NA
CASSLAGGSEAFF TGTGCCAGCAGCTTAGCAGGGGGCTCTGAAGCTTTCTTT TRBJ1-1 TRBV11-2 TRBD1 NA
CASSYVGTGGYEQFF TGTGCCAGCAGTTACGTCGGGACTGGTGGCTATGAGCAGTTCTTC TRBJ2-1 TRBV6-5 NA NA
CASSLGGTASREQYF TGTGCCAGCAGCTTGGGAGGGACAGCATCGAGGGAGCAGTACTTC TRBJ2-7 TRBV5-6 TRBD1 NA
CASSLASNEKLFF TGTGCCAGCAGCTTGGCAAGTAATGAAAAACTGTTTTTT TRBJ1-4 TRBV5-4 NA NA
CAWRQPGPVETQYF TGTGCCTGGAGGCAACCCGGGCCGGTGGAGACCCAGTACTTC TRBJ2-5 TRBV30 NA NA
CASSTGLAGPTDTQYF TGCGCCAGCAGCACGGGACTAGCGGGTCCCACAGATACGCAGTATTTT TRBJ2-3 TRBV5-1 TRBD2 NA
CASSSLGGAYEQYF TGTGCCAGCAGCTCCTTGGGAGGGGCCTACGAGCAGTACTTC TRBJ2-7 TRBV5-8 TRBD2 NA
CATSALGLSPGQGMRNSYEQYF TGTGCCACCAGTGCCCTCGGGTTAAGTCCGGGACAGGGAATGAGAAATTCCTACGAGCAGTACTTC TRBJ2-7 TRBV15 TRBD1 NA
CASSLRGTGIDEQFF TGTGCCAGCAGTTTACGAGGGACAGGGATAGATGAGCAGTTCTTC TRBJ2-1 TRBV28 TRBD1 NA
CASSFRVAGANEQYF TGTGCCAGCAGCTTTAGGGTAGCGGGAGCAAACGAGCAGTACTTC TRBJ2-7 TRBV5-6 TRBD2 NA
CASCLPGPAVEAFF TGTGCCAGCTGCCTACCCGGGCCAGCGGTTGAAGCTTTCTTT TRBJ1-1 TRBV28 NA few
CASSPGQTFYGYTF TGTGCCAGCAGCCCGGGACAGACCTTCTATGGCTACACCTTC TRBJ1-2 TRBV9 TRBD1 NA
CASSQYVTADNEQFF TGTGCCAGCAGCCAATATGTGACAGCCGACAATGAGCAGTTCTTC TRBJ2-1 TRBV16 NA NA
CSGRGGNTIYF TGCAGCGGCAGGGGTGGAAACACCATATATTTT TRBJ1-3 TRBV29-1 NA NA
CASSWGSGETDTQYF TGCGCCAGCAGCTGGGGGTCGGGTGAGACAGATACGCAGTATTTT TRBJ2-3 TRBV5-1 NA NA